These 2 T cell receptor beta chains were sequenced from one sample in a study of T cell repertoires in cytomegalovirus infection. Their specific antigens are unknown. Each CDR3 protein is one row after TCRdb ran MiXCR on the reads. The sample contains about 100,000 distinct CDR3 sequences, roughly 39% of which appear only once. This sample comprised CD8+ T cells from cultured PBMCs, obtained from culture after CMV antigen stimulation. The receptors here all came from a human donor in good health (CMV status not recorded). Some clones in this sample may be carry-over from other donors' samples.

In its sample, this clonotype was seen a few times. The V gene is TRBV6-1, the J gene TRBJ2-7; 10 positions match TRBD2. Trimming at V came to 2 bases and at J to 3 bases, leaving 4 bases not matched to a gene. This CDR3 has 15 residues. The germline gives CDR1 MNHNS, CDR2 SASEGT. The CDR3 DNA is TGTGCCAGCAGTGAACTAGCGGGGGTCTTCTACGAGCAGTACTTC. Translation: CASSELAGVFYEQYF.

The rearrangement uses TRBV19 and TRBJ2-7; D is undetermined. Germline V gene data show CDR1 as LNHDA and CDR2 as SQIVND (reference sequence). CDR3 length: 14 residues. Trimming cost V 4 bases and J 5 bases, with 15 bases left between them. Here the CDR3 DNA reads TGTGCCAGTAGTACCCAACAAGGGCAGAACGAGCAGTACTTC. The encoded protein is CASSTQQGQNEQYF.